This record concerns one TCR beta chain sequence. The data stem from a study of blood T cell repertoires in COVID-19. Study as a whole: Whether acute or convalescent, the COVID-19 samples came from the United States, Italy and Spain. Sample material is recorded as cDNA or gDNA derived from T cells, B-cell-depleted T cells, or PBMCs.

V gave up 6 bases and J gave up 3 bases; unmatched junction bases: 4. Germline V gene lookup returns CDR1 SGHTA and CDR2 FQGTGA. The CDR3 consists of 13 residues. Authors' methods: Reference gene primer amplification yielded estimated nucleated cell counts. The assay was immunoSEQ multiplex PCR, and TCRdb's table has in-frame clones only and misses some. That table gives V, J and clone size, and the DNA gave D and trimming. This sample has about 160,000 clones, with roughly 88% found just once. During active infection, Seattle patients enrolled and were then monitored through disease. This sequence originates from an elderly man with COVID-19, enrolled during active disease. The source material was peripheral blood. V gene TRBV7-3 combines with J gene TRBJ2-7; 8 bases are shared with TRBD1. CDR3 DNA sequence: TGTGCCAGCAGTTTGGACAGGGTCTACGAGCAGTACTTC. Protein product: CASSLDRVYEQYF. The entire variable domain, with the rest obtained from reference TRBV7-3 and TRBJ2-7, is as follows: GAGVSQTPSNKVTEKGKYVELRCDPISGHTALYWYRQSLGQGPEFLIYFQGTGAADDSGLPNDRFFAVRPEGSVSTLKIQRTERGDSAVYLCASSLDRVYEQYFGPGTRLTVT.